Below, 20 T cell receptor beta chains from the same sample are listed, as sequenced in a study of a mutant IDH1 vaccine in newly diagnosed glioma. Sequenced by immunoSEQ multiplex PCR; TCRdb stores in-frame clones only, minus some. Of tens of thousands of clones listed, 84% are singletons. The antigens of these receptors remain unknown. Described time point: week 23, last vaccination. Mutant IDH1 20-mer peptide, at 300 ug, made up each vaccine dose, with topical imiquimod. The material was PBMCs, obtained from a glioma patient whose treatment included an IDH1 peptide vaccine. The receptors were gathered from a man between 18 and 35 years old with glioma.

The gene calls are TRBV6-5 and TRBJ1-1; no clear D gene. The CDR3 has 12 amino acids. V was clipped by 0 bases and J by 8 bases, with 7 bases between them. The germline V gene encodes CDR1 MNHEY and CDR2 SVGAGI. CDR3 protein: CASSYSQKEAFF. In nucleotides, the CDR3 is TGTGCCAGCAGTTACTCCCAGAAAGAAGCTTTCTTT.

The CDR3, as DNA: TGTGCCAGCAGCAAACAGGGGAACTATGGCTACACCTTC. Its protein is CASSKQGNYGYTF. The chain is built from TRBV6-1 and TRBJ1-2; 7 positions match TRBD1. V trimming: 6 bases; J trimming: 2 bases; junction bases outside the gene matches: 3. Germline CDR1 and CDR2: MNHNS and SASEGT. The CDR3 length is 13 residues.

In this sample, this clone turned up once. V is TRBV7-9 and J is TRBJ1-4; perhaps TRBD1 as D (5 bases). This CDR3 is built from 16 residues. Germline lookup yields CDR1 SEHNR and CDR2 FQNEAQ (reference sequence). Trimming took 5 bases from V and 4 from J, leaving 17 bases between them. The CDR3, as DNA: TGTGCCAGCAGCAAGGGGACGGGGGATATTAATGAAAAACTGTTTTTT. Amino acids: CASSKGTGDINEKLFF.

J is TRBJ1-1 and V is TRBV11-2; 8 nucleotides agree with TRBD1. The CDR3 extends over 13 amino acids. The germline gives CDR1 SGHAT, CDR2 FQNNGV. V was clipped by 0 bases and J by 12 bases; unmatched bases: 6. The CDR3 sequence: CASSLEQDRVPFF. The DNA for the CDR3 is TGTGCCAGCAGCTTAGAACAGGACAGGGTTCCTTTCTTT.

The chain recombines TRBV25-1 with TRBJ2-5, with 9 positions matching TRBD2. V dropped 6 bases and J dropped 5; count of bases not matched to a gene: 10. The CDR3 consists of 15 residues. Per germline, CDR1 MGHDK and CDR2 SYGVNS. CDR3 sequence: CASRWLAGEVETQYF. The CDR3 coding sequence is TGTGCCAGCAGGTGGTTAGCGGGAGAGGTGGAGACCCAGTACTTC.

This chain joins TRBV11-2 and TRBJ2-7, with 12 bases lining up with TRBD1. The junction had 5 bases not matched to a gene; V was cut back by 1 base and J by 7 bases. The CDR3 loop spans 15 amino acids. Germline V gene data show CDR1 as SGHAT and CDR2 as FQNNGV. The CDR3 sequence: CASSLAGQGAGEQYF. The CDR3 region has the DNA TGTGCCAGCAGCTTAGCGGGACAGGGGGCAGGGGAGCAGTACTTC. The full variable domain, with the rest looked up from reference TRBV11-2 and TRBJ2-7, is EAGVAQSPRYKIIEKRQSVAFWCNPISGHATLYWYQQILGQGPKLLIQFQNNGVVDDSQLPKDRFSAERLKGVDSTLKIQPAKLEDSAVYLCASSLAGQGAGEQYFGPGTRLTVT.

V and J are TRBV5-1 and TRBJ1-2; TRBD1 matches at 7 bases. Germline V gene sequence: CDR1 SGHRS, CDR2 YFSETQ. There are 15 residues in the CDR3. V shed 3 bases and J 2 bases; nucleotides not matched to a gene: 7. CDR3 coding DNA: TGCGCCAGCAGCTCGGTCCCAGGGGGAAACTATGGCTACACCTTC. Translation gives CASSSVPGGNYGYTF.

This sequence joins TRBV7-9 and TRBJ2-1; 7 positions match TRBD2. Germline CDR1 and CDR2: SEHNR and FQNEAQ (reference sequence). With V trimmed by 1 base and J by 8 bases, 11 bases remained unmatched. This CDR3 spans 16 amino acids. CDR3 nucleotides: TGTGCCAGCAGCTTAGGCCCGGGACTATCGTGGGATGAGCAGTTCTTC. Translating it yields CASSLGPGLSWDEQFF. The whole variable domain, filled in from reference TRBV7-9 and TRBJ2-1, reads DTGVSQNPRHKITKRGQNVTFRCDPISEHNRLYWYRQTLGQGPEFLTYFQNEAQLEKSRLLSDRFSAERPKGSFSTLEIQRTEQGDSAMYLCASSLGPGLSWDEQFFGPGTRLTVL.

In DNA, the CDR3 is TGTGCCAGCAGCTTAACAGCGGGAGGGCGAGTAAGACATACGCAGTATTTT. Amino acid sequence: CASSLTAGGRVRHTQYF. The chain links TRBV5-6 to TRBJ2-3, with 10 positions matching TRBD2. CDR1 and CDR2 (germline): SGHDT, YYEEEE. The ends lost 2 bases at V and 7 bases at J; junction bases unmatched: 13. The CDR3 is 17 residues long.

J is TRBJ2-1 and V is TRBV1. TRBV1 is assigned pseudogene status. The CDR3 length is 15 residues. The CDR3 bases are TGCACCAGCAGCCAAGAAAGGGACCAAGGAGGCAGGCAGTTCTTC. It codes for CTSSQERDQGGRQFF.

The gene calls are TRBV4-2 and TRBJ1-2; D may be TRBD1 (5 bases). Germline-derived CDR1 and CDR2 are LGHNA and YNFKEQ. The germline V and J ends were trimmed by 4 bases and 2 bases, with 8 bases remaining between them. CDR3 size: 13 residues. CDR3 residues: CASSPDRNYGYTF. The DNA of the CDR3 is TGTGCCAGCAGCCCCGACAGAAACTATGGCTACACCTTC.

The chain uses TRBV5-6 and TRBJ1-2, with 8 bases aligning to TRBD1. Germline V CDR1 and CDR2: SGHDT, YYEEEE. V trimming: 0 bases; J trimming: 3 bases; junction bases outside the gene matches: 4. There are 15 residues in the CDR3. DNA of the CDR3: TGTGCCAGCAGCTTGGCCCTGACAGGGGACTATGGCTACACCTTC. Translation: CASSLALTGDYGYTF.

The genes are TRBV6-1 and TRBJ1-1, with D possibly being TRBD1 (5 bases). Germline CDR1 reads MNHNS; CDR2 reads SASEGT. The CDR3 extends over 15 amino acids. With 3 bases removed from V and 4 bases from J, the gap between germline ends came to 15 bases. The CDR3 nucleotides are TGTGCCAGCAGTGAGCTCCCGGGGCCCTTCACTGAAGCTTTCTTT. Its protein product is CASSELPGPFTEAFF.

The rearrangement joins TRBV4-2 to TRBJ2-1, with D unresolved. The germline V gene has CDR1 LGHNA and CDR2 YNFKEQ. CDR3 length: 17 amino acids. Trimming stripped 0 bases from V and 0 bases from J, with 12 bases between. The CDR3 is CASSQDPEDSSYNEQFF. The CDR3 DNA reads TGTGCCAGCAGCCAAGATCCCGAGGATAGCTCCTACAATGAGCAGTTCTTC.

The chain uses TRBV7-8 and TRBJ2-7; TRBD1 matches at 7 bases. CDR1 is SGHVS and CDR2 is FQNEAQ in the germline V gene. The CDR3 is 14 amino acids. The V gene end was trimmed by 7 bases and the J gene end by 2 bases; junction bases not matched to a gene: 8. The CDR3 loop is CASTSGQRTYEQYF. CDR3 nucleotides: TGTGCCAGCACCTCGGGACAGCGAACCTACGAGCAGTACTTC.

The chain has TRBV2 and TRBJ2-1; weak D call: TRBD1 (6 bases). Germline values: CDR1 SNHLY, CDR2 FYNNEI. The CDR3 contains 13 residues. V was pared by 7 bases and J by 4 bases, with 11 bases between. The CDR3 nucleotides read TGTGCCAGCATCCAGGACAGATACAATGAGCAGTTCTTC. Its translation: CASIQDRYNEQFF.

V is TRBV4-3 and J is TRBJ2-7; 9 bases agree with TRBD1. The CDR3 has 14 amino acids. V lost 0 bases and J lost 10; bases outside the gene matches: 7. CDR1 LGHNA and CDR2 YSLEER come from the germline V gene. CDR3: CASSQETGTGFQYF. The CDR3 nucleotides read TGCGCCAGCAGCCAAGAAACTGGGACAGGGTTTCAGTACTTC.

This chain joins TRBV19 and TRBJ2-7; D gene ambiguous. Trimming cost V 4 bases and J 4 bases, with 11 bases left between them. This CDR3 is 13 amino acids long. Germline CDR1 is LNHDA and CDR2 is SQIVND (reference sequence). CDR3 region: CASSTGTRYEQYF. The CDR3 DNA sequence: TGTGCCAGTAGTACCGGAACTCGGTACGAGCAGTACTTC.

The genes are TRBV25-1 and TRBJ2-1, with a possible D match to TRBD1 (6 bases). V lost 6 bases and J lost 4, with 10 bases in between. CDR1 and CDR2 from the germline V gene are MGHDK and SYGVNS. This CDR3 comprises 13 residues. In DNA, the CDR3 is TGTGCCAGCAGCGGGACACCGTACAATGAGCAGTTCTTC. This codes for CASSGTPYNEQFF.

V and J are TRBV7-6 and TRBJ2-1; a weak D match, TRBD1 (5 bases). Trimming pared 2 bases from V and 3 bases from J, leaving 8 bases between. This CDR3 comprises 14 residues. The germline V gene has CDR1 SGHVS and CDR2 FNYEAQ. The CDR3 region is CASSLIQGYNEQFF. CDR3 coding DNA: TGTGCCAGCAGCTTAATTCAGGGCTACAATGAGCAGTTCTTC. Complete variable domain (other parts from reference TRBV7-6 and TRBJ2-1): GAGVSQSPRYKVTKRGQDVALRCDPISGHVSLYWYRQALGQGPEFLTYFNYEAQQDKSGLPNDRFSAERPEGSISTLTIQRTEQRDSAMYRCASSLIQGYNEQFFGPGTRLTVL.